This T cell receptor beta chain was sequenced for a study of beta chain features in type 1 diabetes. Study-level background: Healthy donors resembled patients in age, gender and cell yields.

The table lists this clone with a few counts. Its target is not known. cDNA synthesis used the whole RNA isolate, giving expressed TCRB sequences. The table came from immunoSEQ multiplex PCR; TCRdb's copy has only in-frame clones and leaves some out. The sample carries hundreds of thousands of clones, about 14% recorded once. General study points: Insertions at VDJ junctions were less frequent in type 1 diabetes patients. These patients also deleted more nucleotides at the same junctions. Researchers report that Type 1 diabetes patients had moderately but significantly shorter TCRB CDR3s across all four CD4+ subsets. Naive, central memory and Treg TCRB repertoires appeared more alike in patients than in healthy donors.

V lost 4 bases and J 4 bases, leaving 13 bases between the germline ends. CDR3 length: 14 residues. Germline CDR1 and CDR2: LNHDA and SQIVND (reference sequence). The chain uses TRBV19 and TRBJ1-2; D ambiguous. The sequenced sample consisted of naive CD4+ T cells from blood. The sequence came from a man between 18 and 35 years old with type 1 diabetes. CDR3 residues: CASSTRAGLYGYTF. The CDR3 nucleotides read TGTGCCAGTAGTACTCGGGCAGGACTCTATGGCTACACCTTC.